This TCR beta chain stems from a study of T cell responses to AZD1222 COVID-19 vaccine (dated by TCRdb to the early 2020s). Study-wide context: AZD1222 recipients with second doses at about 4 weeks or about 12 weeks were pooled, because spike-specific TCR depth and breadth did not differ between schedules. Trial participants were enrolled by age into 18-55, 56-69 and 70-plus year subgroups, with approximately 150, 28 and 58 TCR-sequenced participants respectively. A total of 230 to 250 trial participants underwent TCR sequencing, of whom roughly 210 had received two doses of AZD1222 and around 26 had received two doses of the MenACWY control vaccine.

The CDR3 regions of human TCRbeta chains were analyzed by immunosequencing. The published analysis was carried out like this. Repertoire TCRs were checked for matches against a reference library of SARS-CoV-2-specific TCRs that had been generated using the MIRA antigen-specificity platform. Breadth meant the fraction of unique TCRs that were SARS-CoV-2-associated, whereas depth meant the fraction of total T cells that were SARS-CoV-2-associated. Using the MIRA data, each spike-specific TCR was assigned both to the spike region to which the TCR was reactive and to a CD4 or CD8 class. Log10-transformed breadth and depth values were compared by one-way ANOVA with Sidak's multiple comparisons tests. TCRdb took over this immuneACCESS table, retaining in-frame rearrangements with V and J assigned. Such tables are incomplete; in checked studies, under half of the missing clones stem from an unresolved V gene, and the remainder is unexplained. V, J and clone size were drawn from that table, and D and trimming were deduced from the DNA. The sample has some 80,000 clones on record, over 90% of them singletons. The top ten hold roughly 5% of the sample.

The intended sense of this specimen's time point label: baseline before first vaccination. The vaccinee samples were drawn from two UK trials, COV001 and COV002, one of which was a single-blind randomized controlled phase 2/3 trial testing AZD1222 (ChAdOx1 nCoV-19) in healthy adults. Trial participant PBMC samples were collected at day 0 and day 28 after the second dose for TCRbeta chain sequencing. As for this clone: There is no known antigen for this receptor. Nothing much larger sits one base from this clone, and base qualities are not available.

Between the V and J ends, shortened by 0 bases and 7 bases respectively, the junction contains 10 bases. CDR1 and CDR2 were assigned from the germline V gene as SGDLS and YYNGEE. The CDR3 contains 14 residues, cysteine and phenylalanine counted. The sequence is cut down to CDR3 DNA, 42 bases in frame from base 1. General conclusions and limits of the study: Most participants were white British and females outnumbered males, and the authors suggested that clonal diversity may have been underestimated. Because no day 14 peak-response samples were available, the repertoires could be characterized only after the peak T cell response. Reportedly, close to half of the unique spike-specific TCRs recognized epitopes lying outside the regions that are mutated in the B.1.351 and B.1.1.7 variants. Conclusions about previously exposed vaccinees are limited because only six or seven AZD1222 recipients were SARS-CoV-2 seropositive at baseline. After two AZD1222 doses, spike-specific TCR breadth and depth were significantly higher than at day 0 and than in MenACWY recipients. The whole spike protein was spanned by vaccine-associated CD4 TCRs, and dominant responses were seen in regions 160-218 and 743-854. The 56-69-year group was small, and its depth increase did not reach significance, likely because of low power.

The chain joins TRBV9 to TRBJ2-2; TRBD1 is possibly the D segment (5 matching bases). The clonotype was recovered from an adult in good health. Sequenced material: peripheral blood, taken on day 0 of AZD1222 vaccination. The DNA reads as follows: TGTGCCAGCAGCGTAGTCCAGGGCTTCGGGGAGCTGTTTTTT. This is translated as CASSVVQGFGELFF.